These T cell receptor beta chains were read from a single sample in a study of CD8 T cells in ankylosing spondylitis. Each CDR3 protein is one row after TCRdb ran MiXCR on the 5' RACE reads. This sample has roughly 120,000 distinct CDR3 sequences; approximately 13% occur once, and the top ten carry 2.5% to 3%. Sequenced sample: blood, either unsorted or a sorted T cell fraction (not recorded which). These receptor sequences come from a female donor with ankylosing spondylitis or in good health (not recorded which). Both conserved end residues are part of each CDR3. D genes are given only for firm matches. The size field is filled for only some rows; it gives once, few, many or a size class.

NA TRBJ2-7 TRBV5-1 NA TGCGCCAGCAGTTCAACAGAGCCGACCTACGGCGAGCAGTACTTC CASSSTEPTYGEQYF
TRBD2 TRBJ2-5 TRBV20-1 few TGCAGTGCTAGACGGACTAGCGACCAAGAGACCCAGTACTTC CSARRTSDQETQYF
TRBD2 TRBJ2-1 TRBV7-8 NA TGTGCCAGCAGCTTAGAGGGACTAGCGGGAGAACATGAGCAGTTCTTC CASSLEGLAGEHEQFF
NA TRBJ2-3 TRBV12-3/TRBV12-4 many TGTGCCAGCGGGACCTCTAATTCGGGTGATACGCAGTATTTT CASGTSNSGDTQYF
NA TRBJ1-5 TRBV3-1 many TGTGCCAGCAGCAACGCCCATCAGCCCCAGCATTTT CASSNAHQPQHF
NA TRBJ2-5 TRBV5-1 many TGCGCCAGCAGCAAGGCACCCCCGGAGACCCAGTACTTC CASSKAPPETQYF
NA TRBJ2-7 TRBV12-3/TRBV12-4 NA TGTGCCAGCAGTTCCGACGGGAAGGGTTACGAGCAGTACTTC CASSSDGKGYEQYF
NA TRBJ2-2 TRBV28 few TGTGCCAGCAGTTTATTTGTTAGCGGCACCGGGGAGCTGTTTTTT CASSLFVSGTGELFF
NA TRBJ2-3 TRBV28 NA TGTGCGAGCAGGAGGGAAAGCACAGATACGCAGTATTTT CASRRESTDTQYF
NA TRBJ2-1 TRBV20-1 NA TGCAGTGGGGGGAAAGACAATGAGCAGTTCTTC CSGGKDNEQFF
TRBD2 TRBJ2-1 TRBV7-2 NA TGTGCCAGCAGCTCAGAAAAGCGGGAACTTGACAATGAGCAGTTCTTC CASSSEKRELDNEQFF
NA TRBJ1-3 TRBV28 many TGTGCCAGCAGTTTTGTGAACTCTGGAAACACCATATATTTT CASSFVNSGNTIYF
NA TRBJ1-2 TRBV29-1 NA TGCAGCGTTAATCCGGACCCTACTAACTATGGCTACACCTTC CSVNPDPTNYGYTF
NA TRBJ1-2 TRBV6-5 many TGTGCCAGCAGTTACTCGCGGCAGTCTTACTATGGCTACACCTTC CASSYSRQSYYGYTF
TRBD1 TRBJ1-5 TRBV5-1 NA TGCGCCAGCAGCGTGGGACAGGGAGGTTCTGATCAGCCCCAGCATTTT CASSVGQGGSDQPQHF
NA TRBJ1-5 TRBV20-1 NA TGCAGTACCCCTGACAGGTTCTATAGCAATCAGCCCCAGCATTTT CSTPDRFYSNQPQHF
NA TRBJ1-3 TRBV7-2 many TGTGCCAGCAGCCGTGTCGGTGCTGGAAACACCATATATTTT CASSRVGAGNTIYF
TRBD2 TRBJ2-7 TRBV5-1 NA TGCGCCAGCAGCTCTACTAGCGGGGGGATCTACGAGCAGTACTTC CASSSTSGGIYEQYF
NA TRBJ2-5 TRBV5-1 few TGCGCCAGCAGCTTGGTGGGGGCAGAGACCCAGTACTTC CASSLVGAETQYF
NA TRBJ1-6 TRBV10-3 many TGTGCCATCAGTGAGCCTAGGGGGAATGATAATTCACCCCTCCACTTT CAISEPRGNDNSPLHF
NA TRBJ1-1 TRBV11-1 few TGTGCCAGCAGCCGGAGCAGGGAGGGTTACACTGAAGCTTTCTTT CASSRSREGYTEAFF
TRBD1 TRBJ1-2 TRBV3-1 NA TGTGCCCGCAGTTTCACTCCACTGAACCACAGGGGAGCTAACTATGGCTACACCTTC CARSFTPLNHRGANYGYTF
NA TRBJ1-5 TRBV7-2 many TGTGCCAGCAGCCAAGCGGGCAGGGACAATCAGCCCCAGCATTTT CASSQAGRDNQPQHF
NA TRBJ2-3 TRBV15 NA TGTGCCACCAGCAGGCGGGACCTCATGCCAAATACGCAGTATTTT CATSRRDLMPNTQYF
NA TRBJ2-1 TRBV5-1 NA TGCGCCGGCAGCTCTCAGGCGGGCTCCTACAATGAGCAGTTCTTC CAGSSQAGSYNEQFF
NA TRBJ2-2 TRBV10-3 many TGTGCCATCACTCGACGGGAGAGGGGCGGGGAGCTGTTTTTT CAITRRERGGELFF
TRBD1 TRBJ2-3 TRBV2 many TGTGCCAGCAGTGGACAGGGTGGCCCCACAGATACGCAGTATTTT CASSGQGGPTDTQYF
NA TRBJ2-6 TRBV27 many TGTGCCAGCAGTTTATTTGTTCCTGGGGCCAACGTCCTGACTTTC CASSLFVPGANVLTF
NA TRBJ2-7 TRBV14 NA TGTGCCAGCAGCCAACATGTTCCTAGAGTCAACTACGAGCAGTACTTC CASSQHVPRVNYEQYF
TRBD1 TRBJ2-7 TRBV20-1 many TGCAGTGCTGAGACAGGGTGGGCTAAAGGGACCTACGAGCAGTACTTC CSAETGWAKGTYEQYF
TRBD2 TRBJ2-5 TRBV28 many TGTGCCAGCAGTTTTCAACTAGCGGGGGGTGAGACCCAGTACTTC CASSFQLAGGETQYF